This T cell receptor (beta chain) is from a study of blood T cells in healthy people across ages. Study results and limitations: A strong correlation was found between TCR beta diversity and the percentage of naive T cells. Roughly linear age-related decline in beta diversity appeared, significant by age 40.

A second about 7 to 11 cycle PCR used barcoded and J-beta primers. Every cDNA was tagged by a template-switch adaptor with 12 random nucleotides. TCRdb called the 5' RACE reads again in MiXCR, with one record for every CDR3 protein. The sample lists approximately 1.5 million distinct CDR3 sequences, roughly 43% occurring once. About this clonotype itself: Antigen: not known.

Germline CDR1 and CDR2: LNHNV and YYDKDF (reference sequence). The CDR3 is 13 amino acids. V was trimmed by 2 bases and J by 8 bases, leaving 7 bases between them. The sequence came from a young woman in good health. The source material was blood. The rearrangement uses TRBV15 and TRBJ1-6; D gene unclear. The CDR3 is CATSRIGYSPLHF. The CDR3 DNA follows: TGTGCCACCAGCAGAATCGGATATTCACCCCTCCACTTT.